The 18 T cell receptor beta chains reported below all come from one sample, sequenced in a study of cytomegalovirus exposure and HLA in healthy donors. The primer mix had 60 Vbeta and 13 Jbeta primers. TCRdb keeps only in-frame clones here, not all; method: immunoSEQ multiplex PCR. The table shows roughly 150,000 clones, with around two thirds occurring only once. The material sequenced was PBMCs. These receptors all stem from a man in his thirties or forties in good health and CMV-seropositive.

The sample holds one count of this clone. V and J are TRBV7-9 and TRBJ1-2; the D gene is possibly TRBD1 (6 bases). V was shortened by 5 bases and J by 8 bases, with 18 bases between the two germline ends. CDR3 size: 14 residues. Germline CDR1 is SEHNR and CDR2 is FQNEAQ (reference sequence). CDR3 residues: CASSPLLPGEGYTF. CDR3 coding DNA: TGTGCCAGCAGCCCTCTCCTGCCAGGGGAAGGCTACACCTTC.

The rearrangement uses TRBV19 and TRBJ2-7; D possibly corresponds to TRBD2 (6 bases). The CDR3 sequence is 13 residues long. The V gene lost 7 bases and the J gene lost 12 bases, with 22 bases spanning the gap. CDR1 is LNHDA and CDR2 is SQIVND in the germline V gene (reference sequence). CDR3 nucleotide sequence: TGTGCCAGTATGGGTAGGGAGGATTACCGCCCGTACTTC. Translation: CASMGREDYRPYF.

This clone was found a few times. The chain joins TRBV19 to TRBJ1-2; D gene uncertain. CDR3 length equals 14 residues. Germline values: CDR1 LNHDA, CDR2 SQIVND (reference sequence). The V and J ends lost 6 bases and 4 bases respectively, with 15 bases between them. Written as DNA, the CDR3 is TGTGCCAGTAGCCCGGGTCTTTCACCCTATGGCTACACCTTC. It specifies CASSPGLSPYGYTF. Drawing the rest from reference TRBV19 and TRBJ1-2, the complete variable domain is DGGITQSPKYLFRKEGQNVTLSCEQNLNHDAMYWYRQDPGQGLRLIYYSQIVNDFQKGDIAEGYSVSREKKESFPLTVTSAQKNPTAFYLCASSPGLSPYGYTFGSGTRLTVV.

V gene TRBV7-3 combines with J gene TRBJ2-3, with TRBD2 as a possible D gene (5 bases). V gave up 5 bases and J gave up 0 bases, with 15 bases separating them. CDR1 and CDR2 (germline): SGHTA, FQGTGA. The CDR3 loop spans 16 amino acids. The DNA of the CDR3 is TGTGCCAGCAGCCCAGATCCGGGGTACAGCACAGATACGCAGTATTTT. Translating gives CASSPDPGYSTDTQYF. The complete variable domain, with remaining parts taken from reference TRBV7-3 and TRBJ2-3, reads GAGVSQTPSNKVTEKGKYVELRCDPISGHTALYWYRQSLGQGPEFLIYFQGTGAADDSGLPNDRFFAVRPEGSVSTLKIQRTERGDSAVYLCASSPDPGYSTDTQYFGPGTRLTVL.

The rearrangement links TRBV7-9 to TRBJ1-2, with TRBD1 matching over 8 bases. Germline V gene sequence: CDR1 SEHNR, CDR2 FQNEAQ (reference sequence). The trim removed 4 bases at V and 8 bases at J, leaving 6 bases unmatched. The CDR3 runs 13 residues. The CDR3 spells CASSYQGARGYTF. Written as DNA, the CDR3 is TGTGCCAGCAGCTATCAGGGGGCTCGGGGCTACACCTTC.

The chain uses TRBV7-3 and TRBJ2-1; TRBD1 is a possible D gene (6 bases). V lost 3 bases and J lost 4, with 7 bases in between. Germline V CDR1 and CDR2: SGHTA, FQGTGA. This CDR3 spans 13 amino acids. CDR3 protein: CASSLQGYNEQFF. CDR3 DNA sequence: TGTGCCAGCAGCTTGCAGGGGTACAATGAGCAGTTCTTC.

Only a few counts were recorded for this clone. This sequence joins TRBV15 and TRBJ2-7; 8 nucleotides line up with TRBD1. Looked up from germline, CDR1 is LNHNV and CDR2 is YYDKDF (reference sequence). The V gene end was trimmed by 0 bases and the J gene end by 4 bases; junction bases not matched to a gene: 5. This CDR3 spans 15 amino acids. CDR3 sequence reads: CATSRDATGAYEQYF. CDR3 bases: TGTGCCACCAGCAGAGACGCGACAGGGGCTTACGAGCAGTACTTC.

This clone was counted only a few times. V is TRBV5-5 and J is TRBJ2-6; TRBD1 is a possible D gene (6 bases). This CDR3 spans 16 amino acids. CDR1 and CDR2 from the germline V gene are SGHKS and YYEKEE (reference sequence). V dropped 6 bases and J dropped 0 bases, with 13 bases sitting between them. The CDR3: CASNRDTSSGANVLTF. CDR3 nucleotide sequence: TGTGCCAGCAACCGGGACACAAGCTCTGGGGCCAACGTCCTGACTTTC.

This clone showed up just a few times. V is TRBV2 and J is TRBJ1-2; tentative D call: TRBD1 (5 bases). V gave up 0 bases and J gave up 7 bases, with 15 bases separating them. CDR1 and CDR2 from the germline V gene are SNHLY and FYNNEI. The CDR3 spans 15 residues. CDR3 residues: CASSEALRAGPGYTF. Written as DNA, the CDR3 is TGTGCCAGCAGTGAAGCGCTTCGGGCAGGGCCTGGCTACACCTTC.

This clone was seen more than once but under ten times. The CDR3 nucleotides read TGTGCCAGTGGGACCTACAGGGAGCTGAATGAAAAACTGTTTTTT. This translates into CASGTYRELNEKLFF. The chain links TRBV19 to TRBJ1-4, with a weak D call TRBD1 (6 bases). Germline V gene sequence: CDR1 LNHDA, CDR2 SQIVND (reference sequence). The ends were cut back, 8 bases at V and 5 bases at J, with 18 bases in the middle. CDR3 length: 15 amino acids.

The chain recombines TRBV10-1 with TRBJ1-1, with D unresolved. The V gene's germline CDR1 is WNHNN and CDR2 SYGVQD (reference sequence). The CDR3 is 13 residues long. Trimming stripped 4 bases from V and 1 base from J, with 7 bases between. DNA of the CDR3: TGCGCCAGCAGTGCCCCGGGGAACACTGAAGCTTTCTTT. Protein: CASSAPGNTEAFF.

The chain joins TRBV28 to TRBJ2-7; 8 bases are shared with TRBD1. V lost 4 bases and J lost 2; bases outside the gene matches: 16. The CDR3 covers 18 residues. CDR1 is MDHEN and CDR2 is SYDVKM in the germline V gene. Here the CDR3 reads CASSSHVVRDRLPYEQYF. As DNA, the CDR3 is TGTGCCAGCAGTTCGCATGTCGTCCGGGACAGGTTGCCCTACGAGCAGTACTTC. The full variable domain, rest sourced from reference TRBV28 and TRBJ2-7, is DVKVTQSSRYLVKRTGEKVFLECVQDMDHENMFWYRQDPGLGLRLIYFSYDVKMKEKGDIPEGYSVSREKKERFSLILESASTNQTSMYLCASSSHVVRDRLPYEQYFGPGTRLTVT.

The CDR3 DNA sequence: TGTGCCAGCAGTTTGTGGGGGGGCATCTCCAAGAACACCGGGGAGCTGTTTTTT. This codes for CASSLWGGISKNTGELFF. The chain uses TRBV28 and TRBJ2-2, with a possible D match to TRBD2 (7 bases). Germline CDR1 MDHEN, CDR2 SYDVKM. The CDR3 contains 18 residues. Trimming pared 3 bases from V and 1 base from J, leaving 18 bases between.

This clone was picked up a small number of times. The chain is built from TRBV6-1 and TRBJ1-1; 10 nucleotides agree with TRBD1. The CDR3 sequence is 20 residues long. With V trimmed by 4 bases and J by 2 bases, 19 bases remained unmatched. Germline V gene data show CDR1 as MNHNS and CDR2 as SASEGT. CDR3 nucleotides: TGTGCCAGCAGTGTGAGCAGGTTCTGGACAGGGGGGTCGGGAAACACTGAAGCTTTCTTT. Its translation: CASSVSRFWTGGSGNTEAFF.

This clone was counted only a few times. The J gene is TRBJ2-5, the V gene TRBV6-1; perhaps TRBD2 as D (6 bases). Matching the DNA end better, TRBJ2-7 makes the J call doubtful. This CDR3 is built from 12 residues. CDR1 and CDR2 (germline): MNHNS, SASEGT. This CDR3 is CASREGFYEQYF. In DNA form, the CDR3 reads TGTGCCAGCAGGGAGGGGTTCTACGAGCAGTACTTC.

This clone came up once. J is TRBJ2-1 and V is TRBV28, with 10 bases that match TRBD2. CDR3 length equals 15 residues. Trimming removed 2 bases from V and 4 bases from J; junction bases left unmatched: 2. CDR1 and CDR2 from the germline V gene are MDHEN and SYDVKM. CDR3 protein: CASSLIAGGYNEQFF. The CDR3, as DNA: TGTGCCAGCAGTTTAATAGCGGGAGGTTACAATGAGCAGTTCTTC.

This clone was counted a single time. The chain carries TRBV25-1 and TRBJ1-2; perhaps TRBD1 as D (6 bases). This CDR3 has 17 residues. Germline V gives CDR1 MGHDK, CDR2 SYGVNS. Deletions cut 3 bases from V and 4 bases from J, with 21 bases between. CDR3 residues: CASSDREQGPTVYGYTF. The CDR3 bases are TGTGCCAGCAGTGACCGTGAACAGGGCCCGACGGTCTATGGCTACACCTTC.

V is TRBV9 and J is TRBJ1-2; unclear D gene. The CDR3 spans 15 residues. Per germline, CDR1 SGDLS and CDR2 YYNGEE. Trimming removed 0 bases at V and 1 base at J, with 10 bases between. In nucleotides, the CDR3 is TGTGCCAGCAGCGTAGGAACAGAACTTAACTATGGCTACACCTTC. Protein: CASSVGTELNYGYTF.